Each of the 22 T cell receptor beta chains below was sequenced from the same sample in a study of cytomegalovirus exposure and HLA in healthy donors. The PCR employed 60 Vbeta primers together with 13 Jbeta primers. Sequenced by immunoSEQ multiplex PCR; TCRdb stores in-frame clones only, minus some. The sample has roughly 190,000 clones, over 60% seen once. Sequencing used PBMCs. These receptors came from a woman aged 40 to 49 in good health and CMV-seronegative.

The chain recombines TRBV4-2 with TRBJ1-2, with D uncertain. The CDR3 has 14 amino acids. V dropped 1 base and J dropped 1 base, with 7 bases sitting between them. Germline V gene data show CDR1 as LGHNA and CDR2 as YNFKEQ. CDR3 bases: TGTGCCAGCAGCCAAGCACGGAGTAACTATGGCTACACCTTC. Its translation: CASSQARSNYGYTF.

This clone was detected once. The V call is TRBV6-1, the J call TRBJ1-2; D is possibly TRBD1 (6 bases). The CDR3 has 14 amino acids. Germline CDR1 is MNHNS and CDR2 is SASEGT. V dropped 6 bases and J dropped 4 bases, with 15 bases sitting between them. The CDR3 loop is CASSPGGASYGYTF. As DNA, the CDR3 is TGTGCCAGCAGCCCGGGGGGGGCGAGCTATGGCTACACCTTC.

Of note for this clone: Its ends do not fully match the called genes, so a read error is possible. The CDR3 DNA sequence: TGCGCCAGCAGCCGGCGGACAGGGATGAAGACTGAAGCTTTCTTT. This translates into CASSRRTGMKTEAFF. The rearrangement links TRBV4-1 to TRBJ1-1; 8 bases match TRBD1. The germline gives CDR1 MGHRA, CDR2 YSYEKL. This CDR3 spans 15 amino acids.

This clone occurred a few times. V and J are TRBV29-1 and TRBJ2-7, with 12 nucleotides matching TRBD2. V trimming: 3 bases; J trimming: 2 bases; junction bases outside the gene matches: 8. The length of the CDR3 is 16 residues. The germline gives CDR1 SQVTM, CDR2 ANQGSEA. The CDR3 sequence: CSVDGLAGRPPYEQYF. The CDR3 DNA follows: TGCAGCGTTGATGGACTAGCGGGAAGACCCCCCTACGAGCAGTACTTC.

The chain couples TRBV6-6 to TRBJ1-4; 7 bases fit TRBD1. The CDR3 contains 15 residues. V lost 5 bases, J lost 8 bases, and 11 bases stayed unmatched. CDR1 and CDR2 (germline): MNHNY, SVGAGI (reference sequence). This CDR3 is CASSQPGQPDEKLFF. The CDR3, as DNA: TGTGCCAGCAGTCAGCCGGGACAGCCAGACGAAAAACTGTTTTTT.

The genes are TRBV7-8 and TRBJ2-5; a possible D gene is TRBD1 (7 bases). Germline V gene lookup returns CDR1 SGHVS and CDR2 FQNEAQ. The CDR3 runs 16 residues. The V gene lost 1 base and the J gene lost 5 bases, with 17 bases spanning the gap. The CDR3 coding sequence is TGTGCCAGCAGCTTAGGTAGCGCAGGGGGGTCGGAGACCCAGTACTTC. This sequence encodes CASSLGSAGGSETQYF.

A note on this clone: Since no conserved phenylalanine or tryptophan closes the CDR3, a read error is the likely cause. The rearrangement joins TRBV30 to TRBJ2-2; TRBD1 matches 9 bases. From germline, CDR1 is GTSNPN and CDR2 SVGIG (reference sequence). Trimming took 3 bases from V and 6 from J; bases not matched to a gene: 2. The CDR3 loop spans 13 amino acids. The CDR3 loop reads CAWRTGGPGELFY. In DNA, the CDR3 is TGTGCCTGGAGGACAGGGGGGCCCGGGGAGCTGTTTTAT.

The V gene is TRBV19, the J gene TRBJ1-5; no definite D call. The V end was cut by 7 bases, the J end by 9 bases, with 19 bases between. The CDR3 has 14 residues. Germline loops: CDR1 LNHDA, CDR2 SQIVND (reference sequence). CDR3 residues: CASKGKQPGTPQHF. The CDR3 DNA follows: TGTGCCAGTAAGGGAAAGCAGCCGGGAACGCCCCAGCATTTT.

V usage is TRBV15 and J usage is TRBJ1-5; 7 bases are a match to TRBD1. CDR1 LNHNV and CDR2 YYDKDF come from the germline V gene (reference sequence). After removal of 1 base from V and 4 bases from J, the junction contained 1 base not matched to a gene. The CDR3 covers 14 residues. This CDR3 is CATSRARGNQPQHF. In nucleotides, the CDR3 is TGTGCCACCAGCAGAGCCAGGGGGAATCAGCCCCAGCATTTT.

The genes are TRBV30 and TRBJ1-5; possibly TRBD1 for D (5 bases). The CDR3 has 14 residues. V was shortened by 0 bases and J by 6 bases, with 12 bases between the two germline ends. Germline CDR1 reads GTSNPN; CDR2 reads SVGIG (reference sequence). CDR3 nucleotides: TGTGCCTGGAGTGTGGGCAGGGCATTTCAGCCCCAGCATTTT. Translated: CAWSVGRAFQPQHF.

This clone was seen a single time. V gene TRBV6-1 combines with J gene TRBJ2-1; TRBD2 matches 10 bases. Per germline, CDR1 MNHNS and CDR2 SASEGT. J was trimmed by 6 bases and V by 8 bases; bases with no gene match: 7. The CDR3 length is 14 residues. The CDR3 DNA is TGTGCCAGCCATACCGGGACTAGCGTCAATGAGCAGTTCTTC. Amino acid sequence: CASHTGTSVNEQFF.

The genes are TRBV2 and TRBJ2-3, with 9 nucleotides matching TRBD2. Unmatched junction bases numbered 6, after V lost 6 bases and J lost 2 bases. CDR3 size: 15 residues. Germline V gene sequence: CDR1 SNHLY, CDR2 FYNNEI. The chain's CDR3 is CASRAGLADTDTQYF. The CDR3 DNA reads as TGTGCCAGCAGGGCGGGACTAGCAGACACAGATACGCAGTATTTT. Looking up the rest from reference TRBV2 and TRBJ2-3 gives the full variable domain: EPEVTQTPSHQVTQMGQEVILRCVPISNHLYFYWYRQILGQKVEFLVSFYNNEISEKSEIFDDQFSVERPDGSNFTLKIRSTKLEDSAMYFCASRAGLADTDTQYFGPGTRLTVL.

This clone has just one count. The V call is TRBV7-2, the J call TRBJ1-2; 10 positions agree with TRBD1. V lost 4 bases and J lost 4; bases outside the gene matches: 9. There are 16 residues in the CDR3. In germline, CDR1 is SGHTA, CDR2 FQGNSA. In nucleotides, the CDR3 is TGTGCCAGCAGCTGGGGGACAGGGGCCCACGCCTATGGCTACACCTTC. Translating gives CASSWGTGAHAYGYTF.

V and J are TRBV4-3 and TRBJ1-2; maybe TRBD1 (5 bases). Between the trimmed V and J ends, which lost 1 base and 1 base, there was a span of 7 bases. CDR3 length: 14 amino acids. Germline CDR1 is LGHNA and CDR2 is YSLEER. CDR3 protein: CASSQGGGNYGYTF. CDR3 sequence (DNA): TGCGCCAGCAGCCAAGGGGGGGGTAACTATGGCTACACCTTC.

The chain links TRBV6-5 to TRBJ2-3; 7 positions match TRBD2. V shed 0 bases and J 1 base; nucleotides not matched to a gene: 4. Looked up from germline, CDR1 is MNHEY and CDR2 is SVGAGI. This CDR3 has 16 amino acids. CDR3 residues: CASSYSSSGGTDTQYF. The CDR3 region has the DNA TGTGCCAGCAGTTACTCGTCCAGCGGGGGCACAGATACGCAGTATTTT.

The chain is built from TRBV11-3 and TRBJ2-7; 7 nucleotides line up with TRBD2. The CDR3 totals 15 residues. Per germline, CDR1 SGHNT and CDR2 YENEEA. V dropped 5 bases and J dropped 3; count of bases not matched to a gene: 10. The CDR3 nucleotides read TGTGCCAGCAGCCGGGGGAGGGCGGACCACTACGAGCAGTACTTC. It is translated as CASSRGRADHYEQYF.

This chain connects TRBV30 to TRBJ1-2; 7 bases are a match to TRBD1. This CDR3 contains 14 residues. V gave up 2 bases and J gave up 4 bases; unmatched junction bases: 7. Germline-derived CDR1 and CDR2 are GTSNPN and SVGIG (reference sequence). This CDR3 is CAWSTRQGSYGYTF. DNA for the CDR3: TGTGCCTGGAGTACGCGACAGGGTTCCTATGGCTACACCTTC.

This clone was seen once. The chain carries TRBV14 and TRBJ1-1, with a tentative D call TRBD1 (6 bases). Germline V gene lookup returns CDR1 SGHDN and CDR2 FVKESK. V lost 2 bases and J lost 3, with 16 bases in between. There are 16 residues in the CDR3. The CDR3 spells CASSQRWTAPYTEAFF. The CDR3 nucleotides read TGTGCCAGCAGCCAACGCTGGACAGCACCCTACACTGAAGCTTTCTTT.

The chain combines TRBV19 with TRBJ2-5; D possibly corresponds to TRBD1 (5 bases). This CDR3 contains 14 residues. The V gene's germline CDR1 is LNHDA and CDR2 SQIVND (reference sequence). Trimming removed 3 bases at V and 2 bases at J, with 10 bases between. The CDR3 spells CASSMGQPQETQYF. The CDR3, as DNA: TGTGCCAGTAGTATGGGGCAGCCACAAGAGACCCAGTACTTC.

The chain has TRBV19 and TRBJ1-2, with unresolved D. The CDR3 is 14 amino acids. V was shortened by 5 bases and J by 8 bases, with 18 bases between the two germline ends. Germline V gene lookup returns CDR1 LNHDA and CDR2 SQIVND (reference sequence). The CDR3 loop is CASSGREGSGGYTF. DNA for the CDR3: TGTGCCAGTAGTGGAAGGGAAGGGAGTGGGGGCTACACCTTC. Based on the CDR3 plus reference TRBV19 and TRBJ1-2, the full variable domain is DGGITQSPKYLFRKEGQNVTLSCEQNLNHDAMYWYRQDPGQGLRLIYYSQIVNDFQKGDIAEGYSVSREKKESFPLTVTSAQKNPTAFYLCASSGREGSGGYTFGSGTRLTVV.

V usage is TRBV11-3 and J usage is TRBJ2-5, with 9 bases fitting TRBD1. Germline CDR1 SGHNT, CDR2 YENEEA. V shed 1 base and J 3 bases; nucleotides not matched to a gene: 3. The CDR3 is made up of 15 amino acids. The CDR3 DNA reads TGTGCCAGCAGCTTAGTCAGACAGGGGGAAGAGACCCAGTACTTC. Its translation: CASSLVRQGEETQYF.

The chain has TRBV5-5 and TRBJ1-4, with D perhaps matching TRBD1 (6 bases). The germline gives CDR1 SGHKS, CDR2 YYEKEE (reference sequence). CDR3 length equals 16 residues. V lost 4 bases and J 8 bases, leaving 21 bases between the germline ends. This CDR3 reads CASSPEEGVIGEKLFF. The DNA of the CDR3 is TGTGCCAGCAGCCCTGAAGAGGGGGTAATCGGAGAAAAACTGTTTTTT.